These T cell receptor beta chains were read from a single sample in a study of blood T cell repertoires in COVID-19. TCRdb's table, derived via immunoSEQ multiplex PCR, lists solely in-frame clones and lacks some. The table includes over 75,000 clones, 80% detected once. Sequencing used peripheral blood. The receptor source for this set is a human donor in a cohort sampled during active COVID-19. Each CDR3 is given without its conserved first and last residue. Fields, in order: CDR3 protein, J gene, V gene, clone size. Clone size appears in some rows only: once, few, many, or a class for an expanded clone.

CDR3aa: ASSSTSGGTLNEQF
j_gene: TRBJ2-1
v_gene: TRBV7-9
abundance: -

CDR3aa: ASSPGGYPYEQY
j_gene: TRBJ2-7
v_gene: TRBV7-8
abundance: -

CDR3aa: ASRQTGAGNTIY
j_gene: TRBJ1-3
v_gene: TRBV6-5
abundance: -

CDR3aa: ASSLGTVNYGYT
j_gene: TRBJ1-2
v_gene: TRBV5-6
abundance: -

CDR3aa: SALSGNTIY
j_gene: TRBJ1-3
v_gene: TRBV20-1
abundance: once

CDR3aa: ASTGTGPETQY
j_gene: TRBJ2-5
v_gene: TRBV7-9
abundance: -

CDR3aa: ASSPGAETQY
j_gene: TRBJ2-5
v_gene: TRBV7-9
abundance: -

CDR3aa: ASSPLGRGRDQAGELF
j_gene: TRBJ2-2
v_gene: TRBV11-2
abundance: -

CDR3aa: ASSKDRGADEQF
j_gene: TRBJ2-1
v_gene: TRBV7-3
abundance: -

CDR3aa: ASSIGGRANEQY
j_gene: TRBJ2-7
v_gene: TRBV19
abundance: -

CDR3aa: ASSPWGQITDTQY
j_gene: TRBJ2-3
v_gene: TRBV6-5
abundance: -

CDR3aa: ASSWVSGRIYNEQF
j_gene: TRBJ2-1
v_gene: TRBV5-8
abundance: -

CDR3aa: ASSLTTGGIEQY
j_gene: TRBJ2-7
v_gene: TRBV7-2
abundance: -

CDR3aa: ASSRVRVMLSTEAF
j_gene: TRBJ1-1
v_gene: TRBV4-1
abundance: few

CDR3aa: ASARGGQGSGANVLT
j_gene: TRBJ2-6
v_gene: TRBV5-1
abundance: -

CDR3aa: ASIPEGANYGYT
j_gene: TRBJ1-2
v_gene: TRBV19
abundance: -

CDR3aa: ASSGRDSEGETQY
j_gene: TRBJ2-5
v_gene: TRBV2
abundance: -

CDR3aa: ASNGQGREKLF
j_gene: TRBJ1-4
v_gene: TRBV2
abundance: once

CDR3aa: ASSPTPDSSGANVLT
j_gene: TRBJ2-6
v_gene: TRBV5-1
abundance: -

CDR3aa: ASSIIAGGTDTQY
j_gene: TRBJ2-3
v_gene: TRBV19
abundance: -

CDR3aa: ASSQAGTSAYEQY
j_gene: TRBJ2-7
v_gene: TRBV4-2
abundance: few

CDR3aa: ASSLNREEKLF
j_gene: TRBJ1-4
v_gene: TRBV5-4
abundance: -

CDR3aa: SPGWRRDYEQY
j_gene: TRBJ2-7
v_gene: TRBV29-1
abundance: -

CDR3aa: ASSHSGTTSTDTQY
j_gene: TRBJ2-3
v_gene: TRBV10-1
abundance: -

CDR3aa: ASSYQGDTEAF
j_gene: TRBJ1-1
v_gene: TRBV5-1
abundance: -

CDR3aa: ASKPRVSRMNTEAF
j_gene: TRBJ1-1
v_gene: TRBV7-9
abundance: -

CDR3aa: ASSLRGQGLSEQY
j_gene: TRBJ2-7
v_gene: TRBV5-1
abundance: -

CDR3aa: ASSLAGLLNEQF
j_gene: TRBJ2-1
v_gene: TRBV5-6
abundance: -

CDR3aa: ASSLSGLDPDTQY
j_gene: TRBJ2-3
v_gene: TRBV27
abundance: once

CDR3aa: ASSPGTSGSPDTQY
j_gene: TRBJ2-3
v_gene: TRBV19
abundance: -

CDR3aa: ASTGFNTEAF
j_gene: TRBJ1-1
v_gene: TRBV19
abundance: few

CDR3aa: ASSLGLAGEDEQF
j_gene: TRBJ2-1
v_gene: TRBV27
abundance: -

CDR3aa: ASSKDRYNEQF
j_gene: TRBJ2-1
v_gene: TRBV13
abundance: -

CDR3aa: ASSPQGRGGYT
j_gene: TRBJ1-2
v_gene: TRBV27
abundance: -

CDR3aa: ASSQVGTGKVSTEAF
j_gene: TRBJ1-1
v_gene: TRBV3-1/TRBV3-2
abundance: few

CDR3aa: ASNLGESYNEQF
j_gene: TRBJ2-1
v_gene: TRBV5-4
abundance: few

CDR3aa: ASSSTRQGHEQY
j_gene: TRBJ2-7
v_gene: TRBV7-2
abundance: -

CDR3aa: ASSLGTRNTIY
j_gene: TRBJ1-3
v_gene: TRBV12-3/TRBV12-4
abundance: -

CDR3aa: SVTYRSEQY
j_gene: TRBJ2-7
v_gene: TRBV20-1
abundance: -

CDR3aa: ASSLSATGLNSPLH
j_gene: TRBJ1-6
v_gene: TRBV27
abundance: -

CDR3aa: ASSLRPGQGYEQY
j_gene: TRBJ2-7
v_gene: TRBV5-1
abundance: once

CDR3aa: AIKGTGNSYEQY
j_gene: TRBJ2-7
v_gene: TRBV10-3
abundance: -

CDR3aa: ASSGALGQMNTEAF
j_gene: TRBJ1-1
v_gene: TRBV6-1
abundance: -

CDR3aa: ASSSSGSSYEQY
j_gene: TRBJ2-7
v_gene: TRBV27
abundance: medium-sized

CDR3aa: ATSREAGGPYEQY
j_gene: TRBJ2-7
v_gene: TRBV15
abundance: -

CDR3aa: ASSPRRGGTDTQY
j_gene: TRBJ2-3
v_gene: TRBV27
abundance: once

CDR3aa: ASGGETGNTIY
j_gene: TRBJ1-3
v_gene: TRBV9
abundance: -

CDR3aa: ASSHEGQPQH
j_gene: TRBJ1-5
v_gene: TRBV3-1/TRBV3-2
abundance: few

CDR3aa: ASSRQGLIQETQY
j_gene: TRBJ2-5
v_gene: TRBV6-2/TRBV6-3
abundance: once

CDR3aa: AISDLAGGSNEQF
j_gene: TRBJ2-1
v_gene: TRBV10-3
abundance: once

CDR3aa: ATSRNPGDEQY
j_gene: TRBJ2-7
v_gene: TRBV15
abundance: -

CDR3aa: ASSIGTFTGELF
j_gene: TRBJ2-2
v_gene: TRBV19
abundance: -

CDR3aa: ASSLRASGGGSDTQY
j_gene: TRBJ2-3
v_gene: TRBV5-1
abundance: few

CDR3aa: AWTRGRKNTEAF
j_gene: TRBJ1-1
v_gene: TRBV30
abundance: -

CDR3aa: ASSSLQGVVNGYT
j_gene: TRBJ1-2
v_gene: TRBV7-9
abundance: once

CDR3aa: ASSSGQGAGMLNTEAF
j_gene: TRBJ1-1
v_gene: TRBV5-1
abundance: few

CDR3aa: ASRVRTDTQY
j_gene: TRBJ2-3
v_gene: TRBV12-3/TRBV12-4
abundance: -

CDR3aa: ASSLGTRGAYEQY
j_gene: TRBJ2-7
v_gene: TRBV5-5
abundance: -

CDR3aa: ASSVVETGPSPLH
j_gene: TRBJ1-6
v_gene: TRBV9
abundance: -